The 15 T cell receptor beta chains below come from one sample, sequenced in a study of cytomegalovirus exposure and HLA in healthy donors. PCR primers comprised 60 Vbeta and 13 Jbeta primers. The protocol was immunoSEQ multiplex PCR, while the TCRdb copy is restricted to in-frame clones and leaves out a portion. Here the sample spans about 130,000 clones, roughly three quarters being singletons. The sample comprised PBMCs. The receptors originated from a man in his thirties or forties in good health and CMV-seropositive.

The V and J genes are TRBV7-9 and TRBJ1-2; no definite D call. There are 14 residues in the CDR3. The germline gives CDR1 SEHNR, CDR2 FQNEAQ (reference sequence). The V end was cut by 2 bases, the J end by 0 bases, with 7 bases between. The CDR3 sequence is CASSLTIANYGYTF. The CDR3 DNA is TGTGCCAGCAGCTTAACGATAGCTAACTATGGCTACACCTTC.

The CDR3 region is CASSLGGGKQPQHF. DNA of the CDR3: TGCGCCAGCAGCTTGGGCGGGGGGAAACAGCCCCAGCATTTT. This chain connects TRBV5-1 to TRBJ1-5; TRBD1 is a possible D gene (5 bases). Germline V gene data show CDR1 as SGHRS and CDR2 as YFSETQ. The CDR3 is 14 residues long. V gave up 0 bases and J gave up 7 bases, with 11 bases separating them.

This chain joins TRBV6-6 and TRBJ2-7, with D perhaps TRBD1 (5 bases). Germline CDR1 MNHNY, CDR2 SVGAGI (reference sequence). Trimming removed 4 bases from V and 5 bases from J, with 9 bases in between. The CDR3 length is 12 residues. This CDR3 reads CASSSGSNEQYF. CDR3 sequence (DNA): TGTGCCAGCAGTTCAGGGTCCAACGAGCAGTACTTC.

The genes are TRBV6-5 and TRBJ1-1, with 11 bases lining up with TRBD1. From germline, CDR1 is MNHEY and CDR2 SVGAGI. The CDR3 length is 14 residues. Trimming at V came to 6 bases and at J to 5 bases, leaving 5 bases not matched to a gene. CDR3 sequence: CASRDRGHATEAFF. The CDR3, as DNA: TGTGCCAGCAGGGACAGGGGGCATGCGACTGAAGCTTTCTTT.

This clone has just one count. The chain links TRBV18 to TRBJ2-7; 14 bases align to TRBD2. The CDR3 covers 15 residues. Germline CDR1 and CDR2: KGHSH and LQKENI. The ends lost 0 bases at V and 7 bases at J; junction bases unmatched: 2. Here the CDR3 reads CASSPPGLAGGEQYF. The DNA for the CDR3 is TGTGCCAGCTCACCACCCGGACTAGCGGGAGGTGAGCAGTACTTC.

The CDR3 sequence: CASSPLNYYGYTF. DNA for the CDR3: TGTGCCAGTAGTCCCCTTAACTACTATGGCTACACCTTC. The chain links TRBV19 to TRBJ1-2; D call uncertain. Per the germline V gene, CDR1 is LNHDA and CDR2 is SQIVND (reference sequence). V shed 5 bases and J shed 3 bases, with 10 bases lying between them. The CDR3 is made up of 13 amino acids. Variable domain in full (rest from reference TRBV19 and TRBJ1-2): DGGITQSPKYLFRKEGQNVTLSCEQNLNHDAMYWYRQDPGQGLRLIYYSQIVNDFQKGDIAEGYSVSREKKESFPLTVTSAQKNPTAFYLCASSPLNYYGYTFGSGTRLTVV.

This clone was observed a handful of times. The chain recombines TRBV6-6 with TRBJ2-2; perhaps TRBD1 as D (6 bases). Germline CDR1 reads MNHNY; CDR2 reads SVGAGI (reference sequence). V lost 8 bases, J lost 0 bases, and 13 bases lay in between. This CDR3 has 15 amino acids. CDR3 nucleotide sequence: TGTGCCAGCTCCCCCGACAGGCCGAACACCGGGGAGCTGTTTTTT. It specifies CASSPDRPNTGELFF.

This clone was counted a single time. The J gene is TRBJ2-1, the V gene TRBV11-3; 11 nucleotides match TRBD2. The CDR3 length is 16 residues. Looked up from germline, CDR1 is SGHNT and CDR2 is YENEEA. J gave up 8 bases and V 5 bases, and 11 bases lay outside the gene matches. The CDR3 sequence is CASSPLTSGSFDEQFF. The CDR3 bases are TGTGCCAGCAGCCCCCTCACTAGCGGGAGTTTCGATGAGCAGTTCTTC.

The chain joins TRBV27 to TRBJ1-3; D unclear. The CDR3 extends over 13 amino acids. CDR1 MNHEY and CDR2 SMNVEV come from the germline V gene (reference sequence). V was pared by 3 bases and J by 0 bases, with 3 bases between. CDR3 sequence: CASSFNSGNTIYF. CDR3 in DNA: TGTGCCAGCAGTTTTAACTCTGGAAACACCATATATTTT.

This chain connects TRBV30 to TRBJ2-3; 8 bases line up with TRBD1. V trimming: 2 bases; J trimming: 6 bases; junction bases outside the gene matches: 7. Germline CDR1 GTSNPN, CDR2 SVGIG (reference sequence). The CDR3 spans 14 residues. CDR3 nucleotide sequence: TGTGCCTGGAGTAGGCAGGGGGCAGGGGATACGCAGTATTTT. Protein product: CAWSRQGAGDTQYF.

CDR3: CASSLGPLVRSSSYNEQFF. CDR3 sequence (DNA): TGTGCCAGCAGCTTGGGTCCACTTGTCAGGTCCAGCTCCTACAATGAGCAGTTCTTC. The gene calls are TRBV5-5 and TRBJ2-1; D gene uncertain. The length of the CDR3 is 19 residues. Germline V gene data show CDR1 as SGHKS and CDR2 as YYEKEE (reference sequence). Trimming left V 0 bases short and J 0 bases short, with 19 bases between.

V is TRBV13 and J is TRBJ1-2; D unclear. Per germline, CDR1 PRHDT and CDR2 FYEKMQ (reference sequence). Trimming took 5 bases from V and 4 from J, leaving 8 bases between them. The CDR3 extends over 12 amino acids. The CDR3 spells CASSGSGYGYTF. CDR3 bases: TGTGCCAGCAGCGGGTCGGGCTATGGCTACACCTTC.

This clone was observed a handful of times. As DNA, the CDR3 is TGTGCCAGCAGCTTATTTGTCAGGGGGAATGAAAAACTGTTTTTT. This sequence encodes CASSLFVRGNEKLFF. This chain connects TRBV13 to TRBJ1-4, with 7 bases lining up with TRBD1. V gave up 2 bases and J gave up 5 bases; unmatched junction bases: 5. Germline assignment: CDR1 PRHDT and CDR2 FYEKMQ (reference sequence). CDR3 length: 15 residues.

V gene TRBV28 combines with J gene TRBJ2-2; 8 bases are shared with TRBD1. The CDR3 sequence is 15 residues long. The J segment lost 5 bases and the V segment lost 6 bases, leaving 8 bases of the junction unmatched. The V gene's germline CDR1 is MDHEN and CDR2 SYDVKM. The CDR3 DNA reads as TGTGCCAGCAGAAAAAAGACAGGGGTGACCGGGGAGCTGTTTTTT. Translation: CASRKKTGVTGELFF.

The chain links TRBV6-6 to TRBJ1-4; D ambiguous. CDR1 and CDR2 (germline): MNHNY, SVGAGI (reference sequence). The V gene lost 4 bases and the J gene lost 6 bases, with 6 bases spanning the gap. The CDR3 contains 12 residues. The CDR3 sequence: CASSSPDEKLFF. CDR3 DNA: TGTGCCAGCAGTTCCCCGGATGAAAAACTGTTTTTT.